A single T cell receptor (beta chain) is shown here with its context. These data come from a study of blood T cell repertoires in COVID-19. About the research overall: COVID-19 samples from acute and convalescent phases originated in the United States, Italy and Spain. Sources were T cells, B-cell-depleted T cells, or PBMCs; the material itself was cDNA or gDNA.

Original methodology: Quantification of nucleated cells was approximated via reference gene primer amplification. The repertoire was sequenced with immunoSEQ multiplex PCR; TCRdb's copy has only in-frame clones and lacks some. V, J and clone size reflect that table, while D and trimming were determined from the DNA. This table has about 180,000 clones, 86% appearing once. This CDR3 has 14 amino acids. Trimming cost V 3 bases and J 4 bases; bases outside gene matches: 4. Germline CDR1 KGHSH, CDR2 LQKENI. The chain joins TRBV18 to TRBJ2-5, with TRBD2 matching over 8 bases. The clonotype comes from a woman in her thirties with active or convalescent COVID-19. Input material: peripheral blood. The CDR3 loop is CASSPFTSGETQYF. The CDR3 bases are TGTGCCAGCTCACCTTTCACTAGCGGAGAGACCCAGTACTTC. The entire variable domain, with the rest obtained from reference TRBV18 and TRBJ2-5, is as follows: NAGVMQNPRHLVRRRGQEARLRCSPMKGHSHVYWYRQLPEEGLKFMVYLQKENIIDESGMPKERFSAEFPKEGPSILRIQQVVRGDSAAYFCASSPFTSGETQYFGPGTRLLVL.